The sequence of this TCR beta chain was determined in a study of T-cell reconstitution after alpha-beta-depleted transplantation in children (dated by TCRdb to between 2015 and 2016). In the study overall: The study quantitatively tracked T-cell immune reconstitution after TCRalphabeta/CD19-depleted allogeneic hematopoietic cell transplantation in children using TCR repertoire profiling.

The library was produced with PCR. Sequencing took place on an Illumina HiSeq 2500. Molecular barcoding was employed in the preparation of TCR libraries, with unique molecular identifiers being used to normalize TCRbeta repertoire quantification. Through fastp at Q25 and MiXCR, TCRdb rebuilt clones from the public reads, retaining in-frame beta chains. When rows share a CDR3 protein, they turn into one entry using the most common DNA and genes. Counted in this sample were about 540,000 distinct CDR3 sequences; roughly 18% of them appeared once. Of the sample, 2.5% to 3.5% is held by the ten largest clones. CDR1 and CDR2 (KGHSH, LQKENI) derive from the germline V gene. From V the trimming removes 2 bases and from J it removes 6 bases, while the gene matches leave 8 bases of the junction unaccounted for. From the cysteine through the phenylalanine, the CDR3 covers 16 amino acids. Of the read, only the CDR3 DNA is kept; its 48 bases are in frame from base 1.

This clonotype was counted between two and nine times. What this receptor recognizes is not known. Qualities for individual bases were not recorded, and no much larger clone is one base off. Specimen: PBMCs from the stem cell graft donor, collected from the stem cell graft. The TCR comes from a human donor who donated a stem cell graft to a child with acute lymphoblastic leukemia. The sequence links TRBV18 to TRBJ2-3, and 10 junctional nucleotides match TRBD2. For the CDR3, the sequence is CASSPSLAGDPDTQYF. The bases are TGTGCCAGCTCACCAAGCCTAGCGGGAGACCCGGATACGCAGTATTTT.